The entry below gives a single TCR beta chain sequence along with its context. The antigen is undetermined. At one boundary the junction diverges from the germline segment, which might be a read error. The sample comes from a study of tumor and adjacent non-tumor tissue in lung cancer. Study overall: On average, productive TCRbeta reads reached about 4.17 million per sample.

A modified ARM-PCR protocol with three rounds of nested PCR amplified TCRbeta. TCRdb reprocessed the multiplex PCR reads via MiXCR and lists one record per CDR3 protein. The table lists roughly 75,000 distinct CDR3 sequences, 60% to 80% of them singletons. RNA was extracted from bulk tissue without any cell sorting. The CDR3 has 13 amino acids. The germline V gene encodes CDR1 DFQATT and CDR2 SNEGSKA (reference sequence). General study findings and limits: Tumor TCR diversity, when higher, was linked to shorter survival. Tumor repertoires had a smaller top 100 clone share than normal lung. Significantly higher TCR diversity was found in tumor than normal lung.

The chain couples TRBV20-1 to TRBJ2-3, with TRBD2 matching over 7 bases. This TCR was sampled from a woman aged 50 to 60 with non-small cell lung cancer. The sequencing sample was made of lung tumor tissue. CDR3 coding DNA: TGCAGTGCTAGACTAGCGGTGACAGATAAGCAGTATTTT. It codes for CSARLAVTDKQYF.